The source of this T cell receptor (beta chain) is a study of lymphopenia after photon versus proton radiotherapy. General study results and limits: Proton therapy kept repertoires fairly stable, unlike photons, which gained effector/memory cells. Post-nadir TCR diversity decline inversely tracked overall survival among those who died.

On this clone: Its specificity is not known.

The repertoire was sequenced with immunoSEQ multiplex PCR; TCRdb's copy has only in-frame clones and lacks some. The data contain over 50,000 clones, around 86% of them singletons. Germline V gene data show CDR1 as MNHEY and CDR2 as SVGAGI. V lost 7 bases to trimming and J lost 0 bases, with 15 bases between them. The CDR3 totals 15 residues. V gene TRBV6-5 combines with J gene TRBJ1-1; D is unclear. Sequenced here: peripheral blood, sampled from a patient treated with photon-based radiotherapy. The source is a man in his forties with gastric cancer. The CDR3 nucleotides read TGTGCCAGCAATATCCGTGCAGACATGAACACTGAAGCTTTCTTT. The encoded protein is CASNIRADMNTEAFF.